The rows below give T cell receptor beta chains drawn from one sample of a study of T-cell memory formation after mild COVID-19. TCRdb independently ran MiXCR on the 5' RACE reads; one entry per CDR3 protein. This sample has some 120,000 distinct CDR3 sequences, with 5% to 6.5% found just once. Sample: PBMCs or a T cell subset sorted from them (not recorded which). Source of these receptors: an adult woman who had mild COVID-19 (a few samples of this study predate the infection). Cell type and time point are not known. The CDR3 runs from the conserved cysteine through the conserved F or W. The D gene is left open where the match is weak. The listing skips clone size in some rows; elsewhere it reads once, few, many or a size class.

D gene	V gene	J gene	clone size	CDR3 protein	CDR3 DNA
.	TRBV27	TRBJ1-5	many	CASSLSGNVGPQHF	TGTGCCAGCAGTTTATCGGGCAACGTAGGGCCCCAGCATTTT
.	TRBV20-1	TRBJ2-7	many	CSERTGSHEQYF	TGCAGTGAAAGAACAGGGTCCCACGAGCAGTACTTC
.	TRBV20-1	TRBJ2-7	many	CSAKGGPQVYEQYF	TGCAGTGCTAAGGGCGGTCCCCAGGTTTACGAGCAGTACTTC
.	TRBV21-1	TRBJ2-6	.	CASSHRDCHSGANVLTF	TGTGCCAGCAGCCACCGGGACTGCCACTCTGGGGCCAACGTCCTGACTTTC
.	TRBV9	TRBJ1-2	.	CASSARGETGYTF	TGTGCCAGCAGCGCCCGGGGGGAAACTGGCTACACCTTC
TRBD2	TRBV5-4	TRBJ2-2	many	CASSLLAGVAGELFF	TGTGCCAGCAGCTTGTTAGCGGGAGTGGCCGGGGAGCTGTTTTTT
.	TRBV27	TRBJ2-5	few	CASSSAGPQETQYF	TGTGCCAGCAGTTCGGCAGGGCCACAAGAGACCCAGTACTTC
.	TRBV2	TRBJ1-2	.	CASGLLNYGYTF	TGTGCCAGCGGGCTCCTTAACTATGGCTACACCTTC
TRBD1	TRBV6-6	TRBJ1-6	few	CASRDRFENSPLHF	TGTGCCAGCAGGGACAGGTTCGAGAACTCACCCCTCCACTTT
.	TRBV20-1	TRBJ2-1	many	CSARGLGSPNEQFF	TGCAGTGCTAGGGGGCTTGGATCCCCCAATGAGCAGTTCTTC
TRBD2	TRBV5-1	TRBJ2-7	.	CASSLARTSGLSYEQYF	TGCGCCAGCAGCTTGGCCCGGACTAGCGGCCTCTCCTACGAGCAGTACTTC
.	TRBV6-1	TRBJ1-5	.	CASSIRDRPSNQPQHF	TGTGCCAGCAGTATACGGGACCGGCCGAGCAATCAGCCCCAGCATTTT
TRBD2	TRBV29-1	TRBJ2-3	few	CSALAGVIDTQYF	TGCAGCGCCCTAGCGGGAGTCATAGATACGCAGTATTTT
TRBD1	TRBV6-5	TRBJ1-2	.	CASSYRGQGARGYTF	TGTGCCAGCAGTTACCGGGGACAGGGGGCGCGAGGCTACACCTTC
.	TRBV13	TRBJ1-5	many	CASSRRGGQPQHF	TGTGCCAGCAGCCGGAGGGGGGGGCAGCCCCAGCATTTT
TRBD1	TRBV7-8	TRBJ2-4	many	CASSHYLTGRTLAKNIQYF	TGTGCCAGCAGCCATTATCTGACAGGGCGAACTCTAGCCAAAAACATTCAGTACTTC
.	TRBV2	TRBJ1-6	few	CASIGEGATYNSPLHF	TGTGCCAGCATCGGGGAGGGAGCAACCTATAATTCACCCCTCCACTTT
.	TRBV24-1	TRBJ1-2	few	CATSDLWYGYTF	TGTGCCACCAGTGATTTGTGGTATGGCTACACCTTC
.	TRBV5-1	TRBJ2-2	many	CASSLSSILNTGELFF	TGCGCCAGCAGCTTGTCGTCGATACTGAACACCGGGGAGCTGTTTTTT
.	TRBV5-5	TRBJ1-1	.	CASSFGGNTEAYF	TGTGCCAGCAGCTTTGGGGGGAACACTGAAGCTTACTTT
.	TRBV12-3/TRBV12-4	TRBJ2-2	few	CASNQNTGELFF	TGTGCCAGCAATCAGAACACCGGGGAGCTGTTTTTT
.	TRBV12-3/TRBV12-4	TRBJ2-5	many	CASSLMGARDGKETQYF	TGTGCCAGCAGCCTAATGGGGGCCCGGGACGGCAAAGAGACCCAGTACTTC